This T cell receptor beta chain was recovered during a study of cytomegalovirus exposure and HLA in healthy donors. Study in general: Earlier, some 180 million T cells were analyzed, and some 120 million unique TCR beta sequences were found among them.

J gave up 0 bases and V 6 bases, and 5 bases lay outside the gene matches. Germline lookup yields CDR1 SEHNR and CDR2 FQNEAQ (reference sequence). The CDR3 extends over 15 amino acids. 60 Vbeta and 13 Jbeta primers were used in PCR. Methods used by the authors: Later analysis identified 80 million to 90 million unique TCR beta chains, around 10 million shared. TCRdb's copy holds only in-frame clones and misses some; the assay was immunoSEQ multiplex PCR. Clonal size and the V and J genes are those of that table, whereas D and trimming came from the DNA. The repertoire table contains under 200,000 clones.

This chain joins TRBV7-9 and TRBJ2-7; the match to TRBD2 covers 10 bases. The sample consisted of PBMCs. This TCR was recovered from a man younger than 45 in good health and CMV-seronegative. Here the CDR3 DNA reads TGTGCCAGCAGTTTCGGACTAGCGGTCTCCTACGAGCAGTACTTC. It specifies CASSFGLAVSYEQYF.